The 24 T cell receptor beta chains given below trace back to one sample, sequenced in a study of shared clonotypes between healthy human individuals. Naive CD8 populations comprised CD45RO-negative cells positively selected for CCR7, excluding terminally differentiated effector memory CD45RA+ cells. Sequencing was performed with immunoSEQ multiplex PCR; in TCRdb, only in-frame clones are kept and a portion is missing. The table includes about 1,900,000 clones, about 95% detected once. The sample was naive CD8+ T cells sorted from blood. These receptors were obtained from a man aged 18 to 29 in good health.

In its sample, this clone was seen once. This rearrangement joins TRBV5-6 to TRBJ2-5, with D tentatively TRBD2 (6 bases). CDR3 length equals 15 residues. The V end lost 2 bases, the J end lost 4 bases, and 15 bases lay between the germline ends. Germline V gene sequence: CDR1 SGHDT, CDR2 YYEEEE. The CDR3 here is CASSFWRLGRETQYF. The CDR3 bases are TGTGCCAGCAGCTTCTGGCGCCTCGGGAGAGAGACCCAGTACTTC.

The V call is TRBV19, the J call TRBJ1-4; D perhaps matches TRBD1 (6 bases). The germline V gene has CDR1 LNHDA and CDR2 SQIVND (reference sequence). The V and J ends lost 7 bases and 0 bases respectively, with 15 bases between them. This CDR3 has 16 amino acids. The CDR3 bases are TGTGCCAGTACCCCTATGGGGGGCGCAACTAATGAAAAACTGTTTTTT. Translating gives CASTPMGGATNEKLFF.

This chain uses TRBV6-1 with TRBJ1-6; TRBD1 agrees at 10 bases. The germline CDR1 and CDR2 sequences are MNHNS and SASEGT. The trim removed 8 bases at V and 9 bases at J, leaving 7 bases unmatched. The CDR3 length is 14 residues. The CDR3 loop reads CASGWTGGGSPLHF. CDR3 bases: TGTGCCAGCGGATGGACAGGGGGAGGTTCACCCCTCCACTTT.

V gene TRBV19 combines with J gene TRBJ2-7; D is perhaps TRBD2 (6 bases). The CDR3 consists of 15 residues. V lost 3 bases and J lost 0, with 12 bases in between. Germline CDR1 and CDR2: LNHDA and SQIVND (reference sequence). The CDR3 bases are TGTGCCAGTAGTATTAATAGCGGCCTCTCCTACGAGCAGTACTTC. Its translation is CASSINSGLSYEQYF.

V is TRBV9 and J is TRBJ1-2; 9 bases match TRBD1. The CDR3 totals 15 residues. V was clipped by 4 bases and J by 1 base; unmatched bases: 5. Germline V lookup: CDR1 SGDLS, CDR2 YYNGEE. In nucleotides, the CDR3 is TGTGCCAGCAGCCCGGGGACAGGGAATAACTATGGCTACACCTTC. This gives the protein CASSPGTGNNYGYTF.

V and J are TRBV5-1 and TRBJ2-2; D not certain. The CDR3 totals 13 residues. Trimming removed 5 bases from V and 5 bases from J, with 10 bases in between. Germline assignment: CDR1 SGHRS and CDR2 YFSETQ. The CDR3 sequence is CASRVRGTGELFF. The CDR3, as DNA: TGCGCCAGCAGGGTTAGAGGTACCGGGGAGCTGTTTTTT.

The CDR3: CASSYQDNTDTQYF. CDR3 nucleotides: TGTGCCAGCAGCTACCAGGACAACACAGATACGCAGTATTTT. The rearrangement links TRBV27 to TRBJ2-3, with D possibly matching TRBD1 (5 bases). CDR3 length: 14 residues. The V gene lost 6 bases and the J gene lost 2 bases, with 12 bases spanning the gap. Germline-derived CDR1 and CDR2 are MNHEY and SMNVEV (reference sequence).

The chain employs TRBV19 and TRBJ2-7; TRBD2 agrees at 9 bases. Germline-derived CDR1 and CDR2 are LNHDA and SQIVND (reference sequence). The CDR3 is 15 amino acids. The junction had 7 bases not matched to a gene; V was cut back by 3 bases and J by 4 bases. The CDR3 DNA follows: TGTGCCAGTAGTATTGCTAGCGGGACATCGTACGAGCAGTACTTC. Translation gives CASSIASGTSYEQYF.

The chain carries TRBV11-2 and TRBJ2-3; D call uncertain. Trimming left V 1 base short and J 5 bases short, with 13 bases between. Germline lookup yields CDR1 SGHAT and CDR2 FQNNGV. The length of the CDR3 is 15 residues. CDR3 DNA: TGTGCCAGCAGCTTAGTCCCCCATCATCAAGATACGCAGTATTTT. It codes for CASSLVPHHQDTQYF.

The V and J genes are TRBV7-9 and TRBJ1-4; tentatively, D is TRBD1 (5 bases). V lost 10 bases and J lost 2, with 11 bases in between. Germline loops: CDR1 SEHNR, CDR2 FQNEAQ (reference sequence). The CDR3 is made up of 13 amino acids. CDR3 sequence: CATSKGTNEKLFF. CDR3 in DNA: TGTGCCACCAGTAAGGGGACTAATGAAAAACTGTTTTTT.

The chain is built from TRBV6-1 and TRBJ2-1, with D possibly being TRBD2 (6 bases). There are 13 residues in the CDR3. Germline V lookup: CDR1 MNHNS, CDR2 SASEGT. Between the trimmed V and J ends, which lost 8 bases and 6 bases, there was a span of 14 bases. This CDR3 reads CASDAGTFNEQFF. The CDR3 DNA sequence: TGTGCCAGCGATGCGGGGACTTTCAATGAGCAGTTCTTC.

The chain couples TRBV6-5 to TRBJ2-7; TRBD2 agrees at 14 bases. The V and J ends lost 4 bases and 6 bases, in that order; junction bases with no gene match: 8. Germline V gives CDR1 MNHEY, CDR2 SVGAGI. The CDR3 covers 16 residues. The CDR3 DNA sequence: TGTGCCAGCAGTTTCGCGGAGGGACTAGCGGGAGTCGAGCAGTACTTC. Translated, it gives CASSFAEGLAGVEQYF.

The DNA for the CDR3 is TGTGCCAGCAGCGGATGGACTAGCGGGAGGGCCTATGAGCAGTTCTTC. Protein product: CASSGWTSGRAYEQFF. The genes are TRBV9 and TRBJ2-1; 15 nucleotides align to TRBD2. Germline lookup yields CDR1 SGDLS and CDR2 YYNGEE. This CDR3 spans 16 amino acids. The V and J ends lost 3 bases and 8 bases, in that order; junction bases with no gene match: 6.

V usage is TRBV6-5 and J usage is TRBJ2-1; D is perhaps TRBD2 (7 bases). V was pared by 6 bases and J by 9 bases, with 21 bases between. The CDR3 extends over 15 amino acids. CDR1 and CDR2 (germline): MNHEY, SVGAGI. CDR3 bases: TGTGCCAGCAGCATTGCGGCCGGGGGCGGGGGTGAGCAGTTCTTC. Its translation is CASSIAAGGGGEQFF.

On this clone: Distinct nucleotide sequences in the sample also encode this CDR3. The V call is TRBV30, the J call TRBJ2-2, with TRBD2 identical over 14 bases. CDR1 GTSNPN and CDR2 SVGIG come from the germline V gene (reference sequence). J gave up 4 bases and V 3 bases, and 1 base lay outside the gene matches. This CDR3 is built from 15 residues. For the CDR3, the DNA is TGTGCCTGGAGAGGACTAGCGGGAGGCACCGGGGAGCTGTTTTTT. Its protein product is CAWRGLAGGTGELFF.

The gene calls are TRBV7-9 and TRBJ2-7; TRBD2 matches at 9 bases. This CDR3 spans 12 amino acids. Germline values: CDR1 SEHNR, CDR2 FQNEAQ (reference sequence). V shed 5 bases and J 10 bases; nucleotides not matched to a gene: 6. Here the CDR3 reads CASSAIAGEQYF. The DNA of the CDR3 is TGTGCCAGCAGCGCTATAGCGGGAGAACAGTACTTC.

This CDR3 is CASSPGAGTEKLFF. DNA of the CDR3: TGTGCCAGCAGCCCAGGGGCAGGGACTGAAAAACTGTTTTTT. The V gene is TRBV11-2, the J gene TRBJ1-4; D is possibly TRBD1 (6 bases). Germline V gene data show CDR1 as SGHAT and CDR2 as FQNNGV. The CDR3 is 14 residues long. Trimming cost V 5 bases and J 7 bases, with 14 bases left between them.

The chain couples TRBV5-6 to TRBJ2-7; no reliable D call. The CDR3 consists of 12 residues. V was cut by 4 bases and J by 3 bases, with 8 bases left in between. The germline V gene encodes CDR1 SGHDT and CDR2 YYEEEE. The CDR3 protein is CASSANSYEQYF. As DNA, the CDR3 is TGTGCCAGCAGCGCCAACAGCTACGAGCAGTACTTC.

The rearrangement joins TRBV7-6 to TRBJ2-5; 8 bases map to TRBD1. This CDR3 comprises 14 residues. Per the germline V gene, CDR1 is SGHVS and CDR2 is FNYEAQ. The V and J ends lost 3 bases and 5 bases, in that order; junction bases with no gene match: 5. Written as DNA, the CDR3 is TGTGCCAGCAGCTTCGGACAGGGCGAGGAGACCCAGTACTTC. This encodes CASSFGQGEETQYF. Full variable domain (remainder filled in from reference TRBV7-6 and TRBJ2-5): GAGVSQSPRYKVTKRGQDVALRCDPISGHVSLYWYRQALGQGPEFLTYFNYEAQQDKSGLPNDRFSAERPEGSISTLTIQRTEQRDSAMYRCASSFGQGEETQYFGPGTRLLVL.

On this clone itself: Additional DNA sequences in this sample encode the identical CDR3. The V and J genes are TRBV9 and TRBJ1-3; D call uncertain. Germline V gene lookup returns CDR1 SGDLS and CDR2 YYNGEE. The CDR3 is 15 residues long. Trimming pared 2 bases from V and 0 bases from J, leaving 9 bases between. The CDR3 DNA reads TGTGCCAGCAGCGTCGAGGGAGTCTCTGGAAACACCATATATTTT. As protein: CASSVEGVSGNTIYF.

The chain employs TRBV29-1 and TRBJ2-5; tentatively, D is TRBD2 (7 bases). Trimming took off 4 bases at V and 5 bases at J, with 26 bases between the two ends. CDR3 length equals 17 residues. The germline V gene has CDR1 SQVTM and CDR2 ANQGSEA. The CDR3 sequence: CSVAGGVWGTPVETQYF. DNA of the CDR3: TGCAGCGTTGCGGGGGGCGTGTGGGGGACCCCAGTGGAGACCCAGTACTTC.

The chain couples TRBV4-1 to TRBJ1-4; 8 positions agree with TRBD1. This CDR3 is built from 16 residues. Per germline, CDR1 MGHRA and CDR2 YSYEKL. V shed 6 bases and J 4 bases; nucleotides not matched to a gene: 10. The CDR3 DNA reads as TGCGCCAGCAGTCATATCGGACAGGGACTTAATGAAAAACTGTTTTTT. Protein product: CASSHIGQGLNEKLFF.

Worth noting for this clone: The sample carries other DNA sequences with the same CDR3. The gene calls are TRBV27 and TRBJ1-5; 7 bases agree with TRBD1. Germline V gives CDR1 MNHEY, CDR2 SMNVEV (reference sequence). The CDR3 has 14 amino acids. The V and J ends lost 5 bases and 6 bases, in that order; junction bases with no gene match: 7. The CDR3 loop reads CASSGQGGGQPQHF. Written as DNA, the CDR3 is TGTGCCAGCAGTGGGCAGGGGGGGGGTCAGCCCCAGCATTTT.

A remark on this clone: Mismatch with germline at one junction end may stem from a read error. The chain couples TRBV6-5 to TRBJ2-7; possibly TRBD2 for D (5 bases). The CDR3 runs 13 residues. Germline-derived CDR1 and CDR2 are MNHEY and SVGAGI. The CDR3 here is CASSYSRAEPKDF. The CDR3 nucleotides are TGTGCCAGCAGTTACTCGAGGGCGGAACCTAAAGACTTC.